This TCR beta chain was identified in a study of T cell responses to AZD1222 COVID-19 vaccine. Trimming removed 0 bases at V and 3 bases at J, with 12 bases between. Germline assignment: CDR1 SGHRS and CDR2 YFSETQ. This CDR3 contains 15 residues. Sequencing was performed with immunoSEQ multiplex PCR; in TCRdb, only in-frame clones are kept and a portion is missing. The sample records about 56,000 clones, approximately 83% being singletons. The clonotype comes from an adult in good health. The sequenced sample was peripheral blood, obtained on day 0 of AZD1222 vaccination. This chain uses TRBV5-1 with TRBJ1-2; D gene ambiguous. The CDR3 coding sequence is TGCGCCAGCAGCTTGGGGCACATGGAGGACTATGGCTACACCTTC. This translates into CASSLGHMEDYGYTF.